This T cell receptor beta chain originates from a study of T cell changes during pregnancy in multiple sclerosis. The table came from immunoSEQ multiplex PCR; TCRdb's copy has only in-frame clones and leaves some out. The sample has approximately 70,000 clones; over 80% are singletons. This receptor was obtained from a female donor with multiple sclerosis, enrolled in a pregnancy study. Here the sequenced sample was CD4+ T cells from peripheral blood mononuclear cells, taken before pregnancy.

CDR3 amino acids: CASSLDRGRTNEKLFF. The DNA of the CDR3 is TGTGCCAGCAGCTTGGACAGGGGTAGGACTAATGAAAAACTGTTTTTT. This sequence joins TRBV5-8 and TRBJ1-4, with 7 bases that match TRBD1. Trimming took 0 bases from V and 2 from J; bases not matched to a gene: 4. Germline V lookup: CDR1 SGHTS, CDR2 YDEGEE. There are 16 residues in the CDR3.